What follows are 20 T cell receptor beta chains derived from one specimen sequenced in a study of cytomegalovirus exposure and HLA in healthy donors. The PCR used 60 Vbeta and 13 Jbeta primers. Data came from immunoSEQ multiplex PCR; TCRdb stores just in-frame clones and leaves some out. The profile covers 60,000 to 75,000 clones, with around three quarters appearing a single time and about 8% taken by the ten largest. Sequencing used PBMCs. The receptors stem from a man between 18 and 35 years old in good health and CMV-seropositive.

The CDR3 spells CASSSGQGGTDTQYF. The CDR3 region has the DNA TGTGCCAGCAGCTCAGGACAGGGGGGAACAGATACGCAGTATTTT. This chain joins TRBV28 and TRBJ2-3, with 10 bases lining up with TRBD1. The CDR3 is made up of 15 amino acids. Germline trimming cut 6 bases from V and 3 bases from J; bases unmatched to any gene: 6. CDR1 is MDHEN, CDR2 SYDVKM, per germline.

V gene TRBV30 combines with J gene TRBJ1-2; D possibly corresponds to TRBD1 (5 bases). Germline loops: CDR1 GTSNPN, CDR2 SVGIG (reference sequence). Deletions cut 2 bases from V and 5 bases from J, with 9 bases between. This CDR3 spans 12 amino acids. Here the CDR3 DNA reads TGTGCCTGGAGTCAGGAGGGGTATGGCTACACCTTC. Residues: CAWSQEGYGYTF. The whole variable domain, filled in from reference TRBV30 and TRBJ1-2, reads SQTIHQWPATLVQPVGSPLSLECTVEGTSNPNLYWYRQAAGRGLQLLFYSVGIGQISSEVPQNLSASRPQDRQFILSSKKLLLSDSGFYLCAWSQEGYGYTFGSGTRLTVV.

The chain is built from TRBV30 and TRBJ1-2; 8 bases are a match to TRBD1. The V segment lost 6 bases and the J segment 7 bases; nucleotides outside the gene matches: 10. The CDR3 length is 13 residues. Germline loops: CDR1 GTSNPN, CDR2 SVGIG (reference sequence). In nucleotides, the CDR3 is TGTGCCTGTAACCCGGACAGGGTGGCTGGCTACACCTTC. Protein sequence: CACNPDRVAGYTF. Complete variable domain (other parts from reference TRBV30 and TRBJ1-2): SQTIHQWPATLVQPVGSPLSLECTVEGTSNPNLYWYRQAAGRGLQLLFYSVGIGQISSEVPQNLSASRPQDRQFILSSKKLLLSDSGFYLCACNPDRVAGYTFGSGTRLTVV.

The chain employs TRBV6-1 and TRBJ2-7, with a possible D match to TRBD1 (6 bases). CDR3 length: 15 amino acids. Trimming removed 1 base from V and 6 bases from J, with 16 bases in between. CDR1 MNHNS and CDR2 SASEGT come from the germline V gene. The CDR3 reads CASSEVGYRAREQYF. The CDR3 DNA follows: TGTGCCAGCAGTGAAGTTGGGTACAGGGCCCGCGAGCAGTACTTC.

This chain uses TRBV1 with TRBJ1-5; the table gives TRBD1 as D, unverified against the DNA. TRBV1 is an annotated pseudogene. The CDR3 covers 14 residues. Here the CDR3 DNA reads TGCACCAGCAGCCACCAACAGAAGAACCAGCCCCAGCATTTT. Protein product: CTSSHQQKNQPQHF.

The rearrangement links TRBV5-5 to TRBJ1-5; 9 bases are a match to TRBD1. Unmatched junction bases numbered 13, after V lost 3 bases and J lost 0 bases. CDR1 and CDR2 (germline): SGHKS, YYEKEE (reference sequence). The CDR3 covers 19 residues. The CDR3 bases are TGTGCCAGCAGCTCGGAGGGACAGGGACTACCGGATAGCAATCAGCCCCAGCATTTT. This encodes CASSSEGQGLPDSNQPQHF.

The V call is TRBV4-1, the J call TRBJ1-5; the match to TRBD1 covers 9 bases. CDR1 is MGHRA and CDR2 is YSYEKL in the germline V gene. J lost 3 bases, V lost 4 bases, and 7 bases had no gene match. The CDR3 spans 16 residues. CDR3 in DNA: TGCGCCAGCAGCCCCTGGGACAGGGTCAACAATCAGCCCCAGCATTTT. Its protein product is CASSPWDRVNNQPQHF.

The rearrangement joins TRBV2 to TRBJ1-2; no firm D call. Trimming removed 2 bases from V and 8 bases from J, with 18 bases in between. The CDR3 is 15 amino acids. Germline values: CDR1 SNHLY, CDR2 FYNNEI. DNA of the CDR3: TGTGCCAGCAGTGAACGGAGCGCGGGAGCGGAGGGCTACACCTTC. Protein: CASSERSAGAEGYTF.

The chain carries TRBV7-9 and TRBJ2-1, with TRBD2 matching over 9 bases. This CDR3 has 15 amino acids. Germline lookup yields CDR1 SEHNR and CDR2 FQNEAQ (reference sequence). The junction had 6 bases not matched to a gene; V was cut back by 5 bases and J by 4 bases. Here the CDR3 DNA reads TGTGCCAGCAGCGAGCCGGGACTAGCTTACAATGAGCAGTTCTTC. It yields the protein CASSEPGLAYNEQFF.

The chain has TRBV7-9 and TRBJ1-2; D not resolved. Trimming pared 5 bases from V and 4 bases from J, leaving 14 bases between. CDR1 is SEHNR, CDR2 FQNEAQ, per germline (reference sequence). This CDR3 spans 14 amino acids. CDR3 bases: TGTGCCAGCAGCCCCTCTCGGGAGACCTATGGCTACACCTTC. Translation gives CASSPSRETYGYTF.

This chain joins TRBV6-5 and TRBJ1-1, with D possibly TRBD1 on 6 matching bases. V was trimmed by 2 bases and J by 4 bases, leaving 8 bases between them. The CDR3 consists of 13 residues. CDR1 and CDR2 (germline): MNHEY, SVGAGI. CDR3 bases: TGTGCCAGCAGTTACGAAGGGGGCACTGAAGCTTTCTTT. Its translation: CASSYEGGTEAFF.

The genes are TRBV6-5 and TRBJ1-1; TRBD1 agrees at 9 bases. The CDR3 is 13 residues long. V trimming: 9 bases; J trimming: 1 base; junction bases outside the gene matches: 3. The germline V gene has CDR1 MNHEY and CDR2 SVGAGI. CDR3 in DNA: TGTGCCAGTCGACAGGGGGGGAACACTGAAGCTTTCTTT. It specifies CASRQGGNTEAFF.

This chain joins TRBV5-4 and TRBJ1-1, with TRBD1 identical over 7 bases. V dropped 2 bases and J dropped 4; count of bases not matched to a gene: 2. The germline CDR1 and CDR2 sequences are SGHNT and YYREEE (reference sequence). The CDR3 is made up of 13 amino acids. CDR3 region: CASSFGQATEAFF. Written as DNA, the CDR3 is TGTGCCAGCAGCTTCGGACAGGCCACTGAAGCTTTCTTT.

This chain joins TRBV19 and TRBJ1-1, with D tentatively TRBD1 (5 bases). Germline lookup yields CDR1 LNHDA and CDR2 SQIVND (reference sequence). Trimming stripped 3 bases from V and 2 bases from J, with 7 bases between. CDR3 length: 13 amino acids. This CDR3 reads CASSMTDNTEAFF. Written as DNA, the CDR3 is TGTGCCAGTAGTATGACAGATAACACTGAAGCTTTCTTT.

This chain connects TRBV9 to TRBJ1-1, with D unresolved. V was clipped by 3 bases and J by 0 bases, with 12 bases between them. Germline assignment: CDR1 SGDLS and CDR2 YYNGEE. The CDR3 loop spans 15 amino acids. The CDR3 region is CASSGSGNMNTEAFF. CDR3 bases: TGTGCCAGCAGCGGATCTGGCAACATGAACACTGAAGCTTTCTTT.

On this clone: A much bigger clone sits one base away, suggesting this may be a read error. J is TRBJ1-1 and V is TRBV27; D is unclear. V was clipped by 4 bases and J by 1 base, with 7 bases between them. The germline V gene encodes CDR1 MNHEY and CDR2 SMNVEV (reference sequence). This CDR3 contains 13 residues. CDR3: CASSSTENTEAFF. The CDR3 DNA is TGTGCCAGCAGTTCCACAGAGAACACTGAAGCTTTCTTT.

This clone was observed a few times. V usage is TRBV27 and J usage is TRBJ2-1; TRBD1 agrees at 9 bases. The V gene end was trimmed by 4 bases and the J gene end by 5 bases; junction bases not matched to a gene: 3. CDR1 and CDR2 from the germline V gene are MNHEY and SMNVEV (reference sequence). The CDR3 covers 14 residues. Written as DNA, the CDR3 is TGTGCCAGCAGTTGGGGACAGGGACACAATGAGCAGTTCTTC. This translates into CASSWGQGHNEQFF.

This clone was found a few times. The chain carries TRBV27 and TRBJ2-1, with D hard to call. The CDR3 covers 13 residues. V lost 2 bases to trimming and J lost 6 bases, with 8 bases between them. Germline V gene data show CDR1 as MNHEY and CDR2 as SMNVEV (reference sequence). The DNA for the CDR3 is TGTGCCAGCAGTTTACCAGGCCGCAATGAGCAGTTCTTC. Amino acid sequence: CASSLPGRNEQFF.

This clone was counted a few times. The V gene is TRBV6-5, the J gene TRBJ1-1; D is unclear. The CDR3 loop spans 16 amino acids. V dropped 0 bases and J dropped 4 bases, with 15 bases sitting between them. CDR1 is MNHEY, CDR2 SVGAGI, per germline. CDR3 sequence (DNA): TGTGCCAGCAGTTACTCATGGGCGGAGGGAAGCACTGAAGCTTTCTTT. This sequence encodes CASSYSWAEGSTEAFF.

V usage is TRBV7-2 and J usage is TRBJ2-5; D not certain. In germline, CDR1 is SGHTA, CDR2 FQGNSA. CDR3 length: 12 residues. V shed 3 bases and J shed 0 bases, with 2 bases lying between them. The CDR3 region is CASSFDQETQYF. The CDR3 DNA is TGTGCCAGCAGCTTCGACCAAGAGACCCAGTACTTC. Based on the CDR3 plus reference TRBV7-2 and TRBJ2-5, the full variable domain is GAGVSQSPSNKVTEKGKDVELRCDPISGHTALYWYRQSLGQGLEFLIYFQGNSAPDKSGLPSDRFSAERTGGSVSTLTIQRTQQEDSAVYLCASSFDQETQYFGPGTRLLVL.